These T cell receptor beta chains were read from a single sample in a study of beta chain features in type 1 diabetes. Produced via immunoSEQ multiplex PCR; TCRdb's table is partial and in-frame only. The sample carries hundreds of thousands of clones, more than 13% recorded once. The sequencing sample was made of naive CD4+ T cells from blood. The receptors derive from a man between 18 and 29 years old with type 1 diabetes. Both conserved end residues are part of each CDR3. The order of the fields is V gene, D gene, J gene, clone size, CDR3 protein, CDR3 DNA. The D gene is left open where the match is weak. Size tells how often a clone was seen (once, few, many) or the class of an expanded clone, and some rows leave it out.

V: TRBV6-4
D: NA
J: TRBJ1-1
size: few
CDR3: CASSDRPGDTEAFF
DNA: TGTGCCAGCAGTGACAGGCCAGGGGACACTGAAGCTTTCTTT

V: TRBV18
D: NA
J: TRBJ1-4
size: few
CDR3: CASSTNRVDRLFF
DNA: TGTGCCAGCTCAACCAACCGGGTAGACAGGCTGTTTTTT

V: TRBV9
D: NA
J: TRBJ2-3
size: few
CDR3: CASSPPLGGGGRTDTQYF
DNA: TGTGCCAGCAGCCCCCCCTTAGGGGGGGGCGGTAGAACAGATACGCAGTATTTT

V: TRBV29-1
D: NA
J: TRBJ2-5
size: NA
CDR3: CSVEVVETQYF
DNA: TGCAGCGTTGAAGTTGTGGAGACCCAGTACTTC

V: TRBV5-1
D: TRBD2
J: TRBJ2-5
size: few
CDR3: CASSGYRGSGETQYF
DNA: TGCGCCAGCAGCGGTTATCGCGGGAGCGGTGAGACCCAGTACTTC

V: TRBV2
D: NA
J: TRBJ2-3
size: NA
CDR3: CASSEDTGADTQYF
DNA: TGTGCCAGCAGTGAGGACACCGGGGCAGATACGCAGTATTTT

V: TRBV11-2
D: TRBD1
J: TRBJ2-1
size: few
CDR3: CASSANRGNEQFF
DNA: TGTGCCAGCAGCGCCAACAGGGGAAATGAGCAGTTCTTC

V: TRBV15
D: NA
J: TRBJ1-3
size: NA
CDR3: CATSSRGEGNTIYF
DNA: TGTGCCACCAGCTCCCGGGGCGAAGGAAACACCATATATTTT

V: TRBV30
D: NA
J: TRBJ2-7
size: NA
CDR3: CAWSVGGLIYEQYF
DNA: TGTGCCTGGAGTGTAGGGGGGCTGATCTACGAGCAGTACTTC

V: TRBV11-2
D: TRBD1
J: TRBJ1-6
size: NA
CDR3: CASSLDRAGNSPLHF
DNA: TGTGCCAGCAGCTTGGACAGGGCCGGGAATTCACCCCTCCACTTT

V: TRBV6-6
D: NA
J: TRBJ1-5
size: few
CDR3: CASSYSFASNQPQHF
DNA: TGTGCCAGCAGTTACTCTTTTGCTAGCAATCAGCCCCAGCATTTT

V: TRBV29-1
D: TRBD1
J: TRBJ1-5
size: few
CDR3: CSVEEVRDRAFNQPQHF
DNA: TGCAGCGTTGAAGAGGTTAGGGACAGGGCATTCAATCAGCCCCAGCATTTT

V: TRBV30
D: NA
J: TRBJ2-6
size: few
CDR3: CAWSGTGPGGGANVLTF
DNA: TGTGCCTGGAGTGGGACAGGCCCCGGGGGCGGGGCCAACGTCCTGACTTTC

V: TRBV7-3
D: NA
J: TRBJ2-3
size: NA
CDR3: CASSRDVTDTQYF
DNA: TGTGCCAGCAGCCGGGACGTCACAGATACGCAGTATTTT

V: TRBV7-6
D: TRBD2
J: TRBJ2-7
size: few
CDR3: CASSRMGTSGIYEQYF
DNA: TGTGCCAGCAGCCGTATGGGGACTAGCGGGATCTACGAGCAGTACTTC

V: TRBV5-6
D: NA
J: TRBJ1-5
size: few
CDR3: CASSLWPDNQPQHF
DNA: TGTGCCAGCAGCTTGTGGCCAGACAATCAGCCCCAGCATTTT

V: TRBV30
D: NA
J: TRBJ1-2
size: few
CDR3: CAWSVERWRGYTF
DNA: TGTGCCTGGAGTGTAGAACGCTGGAGGGGCTACACCTTC

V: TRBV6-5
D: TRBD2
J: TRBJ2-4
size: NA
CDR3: CASSSVSAGEQNIQYF
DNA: TGTGCCAGCAGTTCCGTGTCAGCGGGAGAGCAAAACATTCAGTACTTC

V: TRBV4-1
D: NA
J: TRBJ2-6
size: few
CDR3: CASSRGRQSSPGANVLTF
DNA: TGCGCCAGCAGCCGTGGAAGACAGTCATCTCCCGGGGCCAACGTCCTGACTTTC

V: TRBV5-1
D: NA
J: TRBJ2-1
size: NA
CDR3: CASSLTNNEQFF
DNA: TGCGCCAGCAGCTTAACTAACAATGAGCAGTTCTTC

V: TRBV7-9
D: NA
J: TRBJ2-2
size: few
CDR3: CASSPNRDTGELFF
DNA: TGTGCCAGCAGCCCCAACCGCGACACCGGGGAGCTGTTTTTT

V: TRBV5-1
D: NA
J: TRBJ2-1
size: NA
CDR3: CASSTRTEQFF
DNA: TGCGCCAGCAGCACTCGGACCGAGCAGTTCTTC

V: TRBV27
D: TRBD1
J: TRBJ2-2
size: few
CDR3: CASGGQSNTGELFF
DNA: TGTGCCAGCGGGGGACAGTCGAACACCGGGGAGCTGTTTTTT

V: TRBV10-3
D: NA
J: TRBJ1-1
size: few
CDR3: CAISESDREAFF
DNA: TGTGCCATCAGTGAGTCGGACCGCGAAGCTTTCTTT

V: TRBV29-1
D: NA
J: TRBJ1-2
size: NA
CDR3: CSVEGGYTF
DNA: TGCAGCGTTGAAGGAGGCTACACCTTC

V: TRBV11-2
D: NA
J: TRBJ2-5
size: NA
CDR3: CASSWGSGGEETQYF
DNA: TGTGCCAGCAGCTGGGGGTCCGGGGGAGAAGAGACCCAGTACTTC

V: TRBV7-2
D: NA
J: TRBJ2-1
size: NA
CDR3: CASSFGSIEDEQFF
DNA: TGTGCCAGCAGCTTTGGATCCATTGAGGATGAGCAGTTCTTC

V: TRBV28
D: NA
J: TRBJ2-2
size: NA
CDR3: CASSFRAGDANTGELFF
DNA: TGTGCCAGCAGTTTCCGCGCCGGGGACGCGAACACCGGGGAGCTGTTTTTT

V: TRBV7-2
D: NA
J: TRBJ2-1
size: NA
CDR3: CASSPGTLNEQFF
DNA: TGTGCCAGCAGCCCCGGGACTCTCAATGAGCAGTTCTTC

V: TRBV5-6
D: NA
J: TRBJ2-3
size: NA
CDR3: CASSLVLGHTDTQYF
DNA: TGTGCCAGCAGCTTGGTGTTAGGGCATACAGATACGCAGTATTTT

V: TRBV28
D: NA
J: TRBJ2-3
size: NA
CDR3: CASSSGTIGQDTQYF
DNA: TGTGCCAGCAGTTCCGGGACAATAGGCCAAGATACGCAGTATTTT

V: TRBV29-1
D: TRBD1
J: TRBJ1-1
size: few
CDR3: CSALQGGNTEAFF
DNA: TGCAGCGCCCTACAGGGGGGGAACACTGAAGCTTTCTTT

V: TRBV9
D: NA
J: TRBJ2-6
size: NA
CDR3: CASSSNSFSGANVLTF
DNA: TGTGCCAGCAGCTCAAATTCCTTCTCTGGGGCCAACGTCCTGACTTTC

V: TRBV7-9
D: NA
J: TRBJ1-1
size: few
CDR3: CASSLGQGITEAFF
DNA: TGTGCCAGCAGCTTAGGGCAGGGTATCACTGAAGCTTTCTTT

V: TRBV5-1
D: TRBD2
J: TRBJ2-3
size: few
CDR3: CASSPPTSGSADTQYF
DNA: TGCGCCAGCAGCCCCCCGACTAGCGGGAGCGCAGATACGCAGTATTTT

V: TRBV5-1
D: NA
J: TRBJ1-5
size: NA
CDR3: CASSPGYPSNQPQHF
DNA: TGCGCCAGCAGCCCGGGATACCCTAGCAATCAGCCCCAGCATTTT

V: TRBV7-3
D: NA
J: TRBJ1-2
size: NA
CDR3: CASSVDRGDGYTF
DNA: TGTGCCAGCAGCGTCGACCGGGGAGATGGCTACACCTTC

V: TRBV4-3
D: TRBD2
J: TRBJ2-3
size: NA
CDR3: CASSKSGAGRTDTQYF
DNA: TGCGCCAGCAGCAAAAGCGGGGCAGGGAGGACAGATACGCAGTATTTT

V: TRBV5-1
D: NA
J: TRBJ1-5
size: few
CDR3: CASSLGSGQPQHF
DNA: TGCGCCAGCAGCTTGGGGTCTGGGCAGCCCCAGCATTTT

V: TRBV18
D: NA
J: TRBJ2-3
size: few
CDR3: CASSPYQDTQYF
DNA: TGTGCCAGCTCACCCTATCAGGATACGCAGTATTTT

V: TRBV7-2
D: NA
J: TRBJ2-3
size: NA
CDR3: CASSLNSGGTDTQYF
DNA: TGTGCCAGCAGCCTCAATAGCGGTGGCACAGATACGCAGTATTTT